One and the same sample provided the 18 T cell receptor beta chains below, sequenced in a study of blood T cells in healthy people across ages. Using a J-beta primer mix together with a sample-barcoded 5' primer, a second PCR was run for roughly 7 to 11 cycles. MiXCR was run by TCRdb on the 5' RACE reads, yielding one entry per CDR3 protein. The sample contains 550,000 to 650,000 distinct CDR3 sequences, roughly a quarter of which appear only once. These same data were also listed under a study on T cells of mothers and their children.

The sample consisted of blood. These receptors all stem from a boy aged 2 to 9 in good health.

V gene TRBV27 combines with J gene TRBJ2-5; the D is unclear. V was trimmed by 1 base and J by 5 bases, leaving 14 bases between them. From germline, CDR1 is MNHEY and CDR2 SMNVEV (reference sequence). The CDR3 sequence is 15 residues long. The CDR3 reads CASSLYSTLGETQYF. The CDR3 nucleotides are TGTGCCAGCAGTTTATACTCTACCTTGGGGGAGACCCAGTACTTC.

This clonotype was seen only a few times. V gene TRBV4-3 combines with J gene TRBJ2-2; no clear D gene. This CDR3 contains 17 residues. The V and J ends lost 4 bases and 0 bases respectively, with 15 bases between them. The V gene's germline CDR1 is LGHNA and CDR2 YSLEER. CDR3 in amino acids: CASSPGPGDTNTGELFF. The CDR3 nucleotides are TGCGCCAGCAGCCCAGGACCCGGTGACACGAACACCGGGGAGCTGTTTTTT.

This sequence joins TRBV27 and TRBJ2-7; D not resolved. The V end lost 8 bases, the J end lost 5 bases, and 19 bases lay between the germline ends. CDR1 is MNHEY and CDR2 is SMNVEV in the germline V gene (reference sequence). There are 14 residues in the CDR3. This CDR3 reads CASAPLIQWHEQYF. The CDR3, as DNA: TGTGCCAGCGCCCCGCTGATTCAATGGCACGAGCAGTACTTC.

This clonotype was detected only a few times. This may be a read error: a much more frequent sequence differs by one nucleotide. The CDR3 DNA reads TGCGCCAGCAGCTTACTAGCGGCGAACACCGGGGAGCTGTTTTTT. Translation: CASSLLAANTGELFF. The rearrangement links TRBV5-1 to TRBJ2-2; the match to TRBD2 covers 8 bases. The CDR3 totals 15 residues. J lost 0 bases, V lost 2 bases, and 0 bases had no gene match. The germline CDR1 and CDR2 sequences are SGHRS and YFSETQ.

The CDR3 region has the DNA TGCGCCAGCAGTCCGCCCCGAGGTGAGCAGTTCTTC. Translation: CASSPPRGEQFF. This chain links TRBV10-2 with TRBJ2-1; no clear D. The ends were cut back, 5 bases at V and 9 bases at J, with 11 bases in the middle. Germline CDR1 is WSHSY and CDR2 is SAAADI. The CDR3 length is 12 residues.

This clonotype was seen a handful of times. The chain carries TRBV7-9 and TRBJ2-7; 11 nucleotides line up with TRBD2. Germline assignment: CDR1 SEHNR and CDR2 FQNEAQ (reference sequence). The CDR3 has 15 amino acids. The trim removed 5 bases at V and 6 bases at J, leaving 9 bases unmatched. The CDR3 is CASSQRLAGNGEQYF. In DNA, the CDR3 is TGTGCCAGCAGCCAGAGACTAGCGGGAAACGGCGAGCAGTACTTC.

V usage is TRBV6-6 and J usage is TRBJ1-4; no firm D call. From germline, CDR1 is MNHNY and CDR2 SVGAGI (reference sequence). The CDR3 is 16 amino acids. Trimming removed 4 bases from V and 0 bases from J, with 12 bases in between. Written as DNA, the CDR3 is TGTGCCAGCAGTTCGCCCGGGCCTGCAACTAATGAAAAACTGTTTTTT. Residues: CASSSPGPATNEKLFF.

This clonotype was detected a few times. The CDR3 sequence: CSVRLAGGKETQYF. The CDR3 nucleotides are TGCAGCGTACGACTAGCGGGGGGGAAGGAGACCCAGTACTTC. The chain uses TRBV29-1 and TRBJ2-5; 14 nucleotides match TRBD2. Germline V CDR1 and CDR2: SQVTM, ANQGSEA. CDR3 length: 14 amino acids. J gave up 5 bases and V 6 bases, and 5 bases lay outside the gene matches.

This sequence joins TRBV5-1 and TRBJ2-1; D is perhaps TRBD2 (6 bases). Germline CDR1 and CDR2: SGHRS and YFSETQ. The CDR3 consists of 19 residues. V lost 1 base, J lost 6 bases, and 26 bases lay in between. The CDR3: CASSLLQQAGPIHGNEQFF. The CDR3 DNA reads as TGCGCCAGCAGCTTGTTACAGCAAGCGGGTCCCATCCACGGCAATGAGCAGTTCTTC.

The V and J genes are TRBV11-2 and TRBJ2-7, with 7 bases matching TRBD2. V trimming: 2 bases; J trimming: 3 bases; junction bases outside the gene matches: 7. CDR3 length equals 15 residues. Per the germline V gene, CDR1 is SGHAT and CDR2 is FQNNGV. The CDR3: CASSLSGTTHYEQYF. In nucleotides, the CDR3 is TGTGCCAGCAGCTTATCCGGGACTACCCACTACGAGCAGTACTTC.

The rearrangement joins TRBV21-1 to TRBJ1-5; no check of the table's D call, TRBD1, against the DNA was made. TRBV21-1 is listed as a pseudogene. The CDR3 length is 17 residues. The CDR3 nucleotides are TGTGCCAGCAGCAAAGCCAAGACGGACAGGCTCAATCAGCCCCAGCATTTT. It is translated as CASSKAKTDRLNQPQHF.

This clonotype was seen more than once but under ten times. The V call is TRBV6-6, the J call TRBJ2-5, with D unresolved. The CDR3 has 14 residues. V gave up 0 bases and J gave up 5 bases, with 10 bases separating them. Germline CDR1 and CDR2: MNHNY and SVGAGI (reference sequence). The CDR3 sequence is CASSYSRFKETQYF. The CDR3 DNA reads as TGTGCCAGCAGTTACTCCCGGTTTAAGGAGACCCAGTACTTC.

The chain carries TRBV20-1 and TRBJ2-2, with 13 bases that match TRBD2. CDR3 length: 16 residues. V shed 6 bases and J 4 bases; nucleotides not matched to a gene: 8. Germline assignment: CDR1 DFQATT and CDR2 SNEGSKA (reference sequence). The DNA for the CDR3 is TGCAGTGCCAGGACTAGCGGGAGTGGGGGCACCGGGGAGCTGTTTTTT. Amino acids: CSARTSGSGGTGELFF.

This chain's CDR3 is CSASVQEGYGYTF. DNA for the CDR3: TGCAGTGCCAGTGTCCAGGAAGGCTATGGCTACACCTTC. This rearrangement joins TRBV20-1 to TRBJ1-2, with D uncertain. CDR1 and CDR2 from the germline V gene are DFQATT and SNEGSKA (reference sequence). CDR3 length: 13 amino acids. V gave up 6 bases and J gave up 4 bases, with 15 bases separating them.

This clonotype was picked up a small number of times. The chain joins TRBV18 to TRBJ1-6, with TRBD1 matching over 7 bases. With 0 bases clipped from V and 8 bases from J, the junction kept 4 bases outside the gene matches. Germline V gene lookup returns CDR1 KGHSH and CDR2 LQKENI. The CDR3 loop spans 15 amino acids. CDR3 protein: CASSPPDRRDSPLHF. CDR3 sequence (DNA): TGTGCCAGCTCACCACCGGACAGGAGGGATTCACCCCTCCACTTT. Looking up the rest from reference TRBV18 and TRBJ1-6 gives the full variable domain: NAGVMQNPRHLVRRRGQEARLRCSPMKGHSHVYWYRQLPEEGLKFMVYLQKENIIDESGMPKERFSAEFPKEGPSILRIQQVVRGDSAAYFCASSPPDRRDSPLHFGNGTRLTVT.

The chain joins TRBV9 to TRBJ2-3, with D maybe TRBD2 (5 bases). The germline V gene encodes CDR1 SGDLS and CDR2 YYNGEE. The V end was cut by 4 bases, the J end by 5 bases, with 17 bases between. This CDR3 is built from 15 residues. The DNA of the CDR3 is TGTGCCAGCAGCCCGATCGTAAGCGGCAGAGATACGCAGTATTTT. It yields the protein CASSPIVSGRDTQYF.

This clonotype was detected only a few times. This rearrangement joins TRBV6-5 to TRBJ1-1; D unclear. V gave up 2 bases and J gave up 3 bases, with 13 bases separating them. Germline lookup yields CDR1 MNHEY and CDR2 SVGAGI. The CDR3 loop spans 15 amino acids. CDR3 nucleotide sequence: TGTGCCAGCAGTTACCTGTTTGACACCTACACTGAAGCTTTCTTT. It codes for CASSYLFDTYTEAFF.

The V call is TRBV29-1, the J call TRBJ2-3; 9 bases are a match to TRBD2. The CDR3 is made up of 14 amino acids. The V gene end was trimmed by 8 bases and the J gene end by 4 bases; junction bases not matched to a gene: 10. CDR1 is SQVTM, CDR2 ANQGSEA, per germline. CDR3 coding DNA: TGCAGCACTTTTAGCGGGAGAAGAGCAGATACGCAGTATTTT. Its protein product is CSTFSGRRADTQYF.